This is a list of T cell receptor beta chains from one sample in a study of blood T cell repertoires in COVID-19. Using immunoSEQ multiplex PCR, the repertoire was profiled, and TCRdb retains in-frame clones only, with some absent. The data hold about 140,000 clones, with around 89% observed a single time. The sequenced sample consisted of peripheral blood. These receptor sequences come from an elderly woman with acute or convalescent COVID-19. Both conserved end residues are part of each CDR3. Fields, in order: CDR3 protein, CDR3 DNA, V gene, clone size, D gene, J gene. D genes are given only for firm matches. Size tells how often a clone was seen (once, few, many) or the class of an expanded clone, and some rows leave it out.

CDR3: CASSLPQDNYGYTF; DNA: TGTGCCAGCTCACTACCACAGGACAACTATGGCTACACCTTC; V: TRBV18; size: NA; D: NA; J: TRBJ1-2
CDR3: CASRTEQGETQYF; DNA: TGTGCCAGCAGAACTGAACAGGGTGAGACCCAGTACTTC; V: TRBV28; size: NA; D: NA; J: TRBJ2-5
CDR3: CAIRQAIFNNEQFF; DNA: TGTGCCATAAGACAGGCAATTTTCAACAATGAGCAGTTCTTC; V: TRBV10-3; size: NA; D: NA; J: TRBJ2-1
CDR3: CASSLQSSVAFF; DNA: TGTGCCAGCAGTCTACAGTCTAGCGTAGCTTTCTTT; V: TRBV28; size: NA; D: NA; J: TRBJ1-1
CDR3: CASGSTGSTDTGELFF; DNA: TGTGCTAGTGGTTCGACAGGGAGTACGGACACCGGGGAGCTGTTTTTT; V: TRBV12-5; size: few; D: TRBD1; J: TRBJ2-2
CDR3: CASSSGTGTSYEQYF; DNA: TGTGCCAGCAGCTCGGGAACAGGGACCTCCTACGAGCAGTACTTC; V: TRBV7-3; size: NA; D: NA; J: TRBJ2-7
CDR3: CASSLSQGWDEKLFF; DNA: TGTGCCAGCAGCTTAAGTCAGGGGTGGGATGAAAAACTGTTTTTT; V: TRBV7-6; size: once; D: NA; J: TRBJ1-4
CDR3: CASSDPGGPDTEAFF; DNA: TGTGCCAGCAGCGACCCGGGGGGACCGGACACTGAAGCTTTCTTT; V: TRBV7-9; size: NA; D: NA; J: TRBJ1-1
CDR3: CASSPTGTGFYGYTF; DNA: TGTGCCAGCAGTCCCACCGGGACAGGGTTCTATGGCTACACCTTC; V: TRBV27; size: NA; D: TRBD1; J: TRBJ1-2
CDR3: CASTPRGTALYEQYF; DNA: TGTGCCAGCACCCCAAGGGGGACAGCACTCTACGAGCAGTACTTC; V: TRBV6-5; size: NA; D: TRBD1; J: TRBJ2-7
CDR3: CASSPDRDGYTF; DNA: TGTGCCAGCAGCCCCGACAGGGATGGCTACACCTTC; V: TRBV6-5; size: NA; D: TRBD1; J: TRBJ1-2
CDR3: CATTPRQVNTEAFF; DNA: TGTGCCACGACCCCCCGACAGGTGAACACTGAAGCTTTCTTT; V: TRBV19; size: NA; D: NA; J: TRBJ1-1
CDR3: CASSQVLDYLETQYF; DNA: TGCGCCAGCAGCCAAGTCTTGGACTATCTAGAGACCCAGTACTTC; V: TRBV4-1; size: NA; D: NA; J: TRBJ2-5
CDR3: CASSSRTGWSSYNSPLHF; DNA: TGTGCCAGCAGCTCACGGACAGGGTGGAGCTCCTATAATTCACCCCTCCACTTT; V: TRBV5-5; size: NA; D: TRBD1; J: TRBJ1-6
CDR3: CASPSYGYTF; DNA: TGTGCCAGCCCGAGCTATGGCTACACCTTC; V: TRBV19; size: NA; D: NA; J: TRBJ1-2
CDR3: CASSIDRAGEFNYGYTF; DNA: TGTGCCAGTAGTATAGATCGAGCAGGGGAGTTTAACTATGGCTACACCTTC; V: TRBV19; size: NA; D: NA; J: TRBJ1-2
CDR3: CASSRTGTGPYEQYF; DNA: TGTGCCAGCAGCAGAACCGGGACAGGCCCCTACGAGCAGTACTTC; V: TRBV11-2; size: NA; D: TRBD1; J: TRBJ2-7
CDR3: CASSLARDSIITGELFF; DNA: TGTGCCAGCAGCTTAGCCAGGGACTCCATTATCACCGGGGAGCTGTTTTTT; V: TRBV7-2; size: NA; D: NA; J: TRBJ2-2
CDR3: CASSLMGPSSYNEQFF; DNA: TGTGCCAGCAGCTTAATGGGGCCGAGCTCCTACAATGAGCAGTTCTTC; V: TRBV7-2; size: NA; D: NA; J: TRBJ2-1
CDR3: CASSPGSPRGEQFF; DNA: TGCGCCAGCAGCCCTGGGTCTCCGCGGGGTGAGCAGTTCTTC; V: TRBV5-1; size: NA; D: NA; J: TRBJ2-1
CDR3: CASSLVADSYNEQFF; DNA: TGCGCCAGCAGCTTGGTAGCGGATTCCTACAATGAGCAGTTCTTC; V: TRBV5-1; size: NA; D: NA; J: TRBJ2-1
CDR3: CASSFAGRANTIYF; DNA: TGTGCCAGCAGCTTCGCAGGGAGGGCAAACACCATATATTTT; V: TRBV7-2; size: once; D: NA; J: TRBJ1-3
CDR3: CASSSGQHYEQYF; DNA: TGTGCCAGCAGCTCAGGACAGCACTACGAGCAGTACTTC; V: TRBV7-9; size: NA; D: NA; J: TRBJ2-7
CDR3: CASSPSTGGNEQFF; DNA: TGTGCCAGCAGCCCTAGCACAGGGGGCAATGAGCAGTTCTTC; V: TRBV7-3; size: NA; D: TRBD1; J: TRBJ2-1
CDR3: CASSRVGSTNEKLFF; DNA: TGTGCCAGCAGCCGAGTCGGGTCAACTAATGAAAAACTGTTTTTT; V: TRBV7-6; size: NA; D: NA; J: TRBJ1-4
CDR3: CASSESGGLSYNEQFF; DNA: TGTGCCAGCAGTGAAAGCGGGGGCCTCTCCTACAATGAGCAGTTCTTC; V: TRBV2; size: NA; D: TRBD2; J: TRBJ2-1
CDR3: CASRQAHSGNTIYF; DNA: TGTGCCAGCCGACAGGCCCACTCTGGAAACACCATATATTTT; V: TRBV2; size: NA; D: NA; J: TRBJ1-3
CDR3: CASSLAPGTNEKLFF; DNA: TGCGCCAGCAGCTTGGCCCCGGGTACTAATGAAAAACTGTTTTTT; V: TRBV5-1; size: NA; D: NA; J: TRBJ1-4
CDR3: CASSEGQGNEKLFF; DNA: TGTGCCAGCAGCGAGGGACAGGGGAATGAAAAACTGTTTTTT; V: TRBV7-9; size: NA; D: TRBD1; J: TRBJ1-4
CDR3: CASSFGQGQGEQYF; DNA: TGTGCCAGCAGCTTTGGACAGGGGCAGGGCGAGCAGTACTTC; V: TRBV7-2; size: NA; D: TRBD1; J: TRBJ2-7
CDR3: CASSLTGPTDTQYF; DNA: TGCGCCAGCAGCTTGACAGGGCCCACAGATACGCAGTATTTT; V: TRBV5-1; size: NA; D: NA; J: TRBJ2-3
CDR3: CASSKWEGGLNQPQHF; DNA: TGTGCCAGTAGTAAATGGGAGGGGGGGCTGAATCAGCCCCAGCATTTT; V: TRBV19; size: NA; D: NA; J: TRBJ1-5
CDR3: CASSPALAGGLLDTQYF; DNA: TGTGCCAGCTCACCAGCACTAGCGGGGGGGCTTTTGGATACGCAGTATTTT; V: TRBV18; size: NA; D: TRBD2; J: TRBJ2-3
CDR3: CASSLEQGEFEKLFF; DNA: TGTGCCAGCAGCTTAGAGCAGGGGGAATTTGAAAAACTGTTTTTT; V: TRBV7-9; size: NA; D: TRBD1; J: TRBJ1-4
CDR3: CASRLGLADNEQFF; DNA: TGTGCCTCCAGGTTGGGACTAGCGGACAATGAGCAGTTCTTC; V: TRBV6-5; size: NA; D: TRBD2; J: TRBJ2-1
CDR3: CASSPQNTEAFF; DNA: TGTGCCAGCAGTCCACAAAACACTGAAGCTTTCTTT; V: TRBV12-3/TRBV12-4; size: NA; D: NA; J: TRBJ1-1
CDR3: CASSLRGTLNTGELFF; DNA: TGTGCCAGCAGCTTAAGAGGGACACTCAACACCGGGGAGCTGTTTTTT; V: TRBV7-8; size: NA; D: NA; J: TRBJ2-2
CDR3: CASSLQVQPQHF; DNA: TGTGCCAGCAGTTTACAGGTTCAGCCCCAGCATTTT; V: TRBV28; size: NA; D: NA; J: TRBJ1-5
CDR3: CASSVGNPATYNEQFF; DNA: TGTGCCAGCAGCGTAGGGAATCCAGCGACCTACAATGAGCAGTTCTTC; V: TRBV9; size: NA; D: NA; J: TRBJ2-1
CDR3: CASSLTGSGTEAFF; DNA: TGTGCCAGCAGCTTAACGGGGAGCGGGACTGAAGCTTTCTTT; V: TRBV7-3; size: NA; D: NA; J: TRBJ1-1
CDR3: CASSLQQGSYTF; DNA: TGTGCCAGCAGCTTGCAACAGGGGTCCTACACCTTC; V: TRBV5-4; size: NA; D: TRBD1; J: TRBJ1-2
CDR3: CAWTPDSSHYGYTF; DNA: TGTGCCTGGACACCGGACAGCTCCCACTATGGCTACACCTTC; V: TRBV30; size: NA; D: NA; J: TRBJ1-2
CDR3: CASGTDPNEKLFF; DNA: TGCGCCAGCGGGACAGACCCTAATGAAAAACTGTTTTTT; V: TRBV5-1; size: once; D: TRBD1; J: TRBJ1-4
CDR3: CASRIVVPYNEQFF; DNA: TGTGCCAGCAGGATAGTGGTCCCATACAATGAGCAGTTCTTC; V: TRBV6-5; size: NA; D: NA; J: TRBJ2-1
CDR3: CASSGPGTAQPYEQYF; DNA: TGTGCCAGCAGTGGCCCCGGGACAGCCCAACCCTACGAGCAGTACTTC; V: TRBV25-1; size: NA; D: TRBD1; J: TRBJ2-7
CDR3: CASSPVDSEKLFF; DNA: TGTGCCAGCTCACCAGTGGACAGTGAAAAACTGTTTTTT; V: TRBV18; size: NA; D: NA; J: TRBJ1-4